This passage covers 18 T cell receptor beta chains from one sample sequenced in a study of T cells after posttransplantation cyclophosphamide. The naive gate required viable CD3+CD4+ or CD3+CD8+ cells with CCR7+CD45RA+CD45RO-CD95-CD27+CD28+ phenotype. Sequencing used immunoSEQ multiplex PCR; TCRdb keeps in-frame clones, though not all of them. This sample has roughly 20,000 clones, with approximately 98% found just once. The specimen was naive CD4+ T cells sorted from PBMCs. The receptors were gathered from a man between 35 and 55 years old in good health, CMV-negative, and a related stem cell transplant donor.

This sequence joins TRBV28 and TRBJ2-7, with 10 bases matching TRBD2. The CDR3 consists of 15 residues. The V segment lost 6 bases and the J segment 1 base; nucleotides outside the gene matches: 6. Germline values: CDR1 MDHEN, CDR2 SYDVKM. In DNA form, the CDR3 reads TGTGCCAGCAGAAGCCGAGCGGGAGGGTCCTACGAGCAGTACTTC. As protein: CASRSRAGGSYEQYF.

This clone was seen just once. V usage is TRBV11-3 and J usage is TRBJ1-1, with D perhaps TRBD1 (5 bases). V was trimmed by 1 base and J by 0 bases, leaving 9 bases between them. The CDR3 covers 15 residues. Germline V gene data show CDR1 as SGHNT and CDR2 as YENEEA. CDR3 sequence: CASSLGTSMNTEAFF. CDR3 DNA: TGTGCCAGCAGCTTAGGGACAAGCATGAACACTGAAGCTTTCTTT.

This rearrangement joins TRBV5-6 to TRBJ2-3; maybe TRBD1 (5 bases). CDR3 length equals 15 residues. V was clipped by 4 bases and J by 0 bases, with 12 bases between them. CDR1 is SGHDT, CDR2 YYEEEE, per germline. The CDR3 is CASSPGALSTDTQYF. The DNA for the CDR3 is TGTGCCAGCAGCCCTGGGGCCCTTAGCACAGATACGCAGTATTTT. Drawing the rest from reference TRBV5-6 and TRBJ2-3, the complete variable domain is DAGVTQSPTHLIKTRGQQVTLRCSPKSGHDTVSWYQQALGQGPQFIFQYYEEEERQRGNFPDRFSGHQFPNYSSELNVNALLLGDSALYLCASSPGALSTDTQYFGPGTRLTVL.

The gene calls are TRBV7-2 and TRBJ2-1, with 11 bases that match TRBD2. Germline loops: CDR1 SGHTA, CDR2 FQGNSA. CDR3 size: 16 residues. With 5 bases clipped from V and 5 bases from J, the junction kept 8 bases outside the gene matches. The CDR3 coding sequence is TGTGCCAGCAGCCAAGTAGGGACTAGCGGTGACAATGAGCAGTTCTTC. Residues: CASSQVGTSGDNEQFF.

Only one count was recorded for this clone. This rearrangement joins TRBV19 to TRBJ2-7; 7 nucleotides agree with TRBD1. V shed 10 bases, J shed 2 bases, and the junction held 11 bases outside the gene matches. The CDR3 length is 14 residues. Germline CDR1 LNHDA, CDR2 SQIVND (reference sequence). The CDR3 nucleotides are TGTGCCACCCGGGGACAGCCCAGCACCTACGAGCAGTACTTC. This sequence encodes CATRGQPSTYEQYF.

The chain couples TRBV5-1 to TRBJ2-2; D possibly corresponds to TRBD2 (6 bases). Trimming took 4 bases from V and 0 from J, leaving 22 bases between them. This CDR3 spans 19 amino acids. The germline V gene has CDR1 SGHRS and CDR2 YFSETQ. The CDR3 here is CASSQRLGVAVANTGELFF. The DNA for the CDR3 is TGCGCCAGCAGCCAACGGCTAGGGGTAGCGGTAGCGAACACCGGGGAGCTGTTTTTT.

The rearrangement links TRBV2 to TRBJ2-1; 7 bases are a match to TRBD2. The germline V gene encodes CDR1 SNHLY and CDR2 FYNNEI. J was trimmed by 7 bases and V by 7 bases; bases with no gene match: 10. The CDR3 is made up of 14 amino acids. The CDR3 protein is CASNLAAGLNEQFF. The CDR3 bases are TGTGCCAGCAATCTGGCAGCGGGGTTAAATGAGCAGTTCTTC.

The V gene is TRBV5-1, the J gene TRBJ1-4, with TRBD1 identical over 9 bases. Per germline, CDR1 SGHRS and CDR2 YFSETQ. V trimming: 2 bases; J trimming: 8 bases; junction bases outside the gene matches: 4. The CDR3 contains 14 residues. CDR3 sequence: CASSLQGAGEKLFF. The DNA of the CDR3 is TGCGCCAGCAGCTTACAGGGGGCAGGAGAAAAACTGTTTTTT.

This chain uses TRBV6-5 with TRBJ1-1, with a tentative D call TRBD1 (5 bases). The CDR3 extends over 16 amino acids. V gave up 0 bases and J gave up 0 bases, with 11 bases separating them. In germline, CDR1 is MNHEY, CDR2 SVGAGI. In nucleotides, the CDR3 is TGTGCCAGCAGTTACTCTGGTTGGGGGGTGAACACTGAAGCTTTCTTT. This translates into CASSYSGWGVNTEAFF.

V is TRBV10-3 and J is TRBJ2-5; the D gene is possibly TRBD1 (5 bases). Germline V gene data show CDR1 as ENHRY and CDR2 as SYGVKD. The CDR3 spans 14 residues. Trimming cost V 6 bases and J 4 bases, with 15 bases left between them. DNA for the CDR3: TGTGCCATCAGCGACAGTCGACATTTAGAGACCCAGTACTTC. Residues: CAISDSRHLETQYF.

A single count supports this clone. The V and J genes are TRBV7-2 and TRBJ2-5, with 8 bases that match TRBD1. Germline trimming cut 4 bases from V and 7 bases from J; bases unmatched to any gene: 8. Per germline, CDR1 SGHTA and CDR2 FQGNSA. The CDR3 covers 14 residues. The CDR3 spells CASSSDRATWTQYF. CDR3 DNA: TGTGCCAGCAGCTCGGACAGGGCTACCTGGACCCAGTACTTC.

CDR3 amino acids: CASSPTRQISNQPQHF. In DNA form, the CDR3 reads TGTGCCAGCAGTCCTACACGACAGATTAGCAATCAGCCCCAGCATTTT. V is TRBV28 and J is TRBJ1-5; possible D gene TRBD1, 5 bases. V gave up 5 bases and J gave up 0 bases, with 14 bases separating them. Germline V gene lookup returns CDR1 MDHEN and CDR2 SYDVKM. There are 16 residues in the CDR3.

The V and J genes are TRBV2 and TRBJ1-1, with D possibly TRBD1 on 6 matching bases. V lost 4 bases, J lost 5 bases, and 11 bases lay in between. From germline, CDR1 is SNHLY and CDR2 FYNNEI. The CDR3 is 13 residues long. Here the CDR3 DNA reads TGTGCCAGCAGTGTTGGACAGCAGACTGAAGCTTTCTTT. It yields the protein CASSVGQQTEAFF. Based on the CDR3 plus reference TRBV2 and TRBJ1-1, the full variable domain is EPEVTQTPSHQVTQMGQEVILRCVPISNHLYFYWYRQILGQKVEFLVSFYNNEISEKSEIFDDQFSVERPDGSNFTLKIRSTKLEDSAMYFCASSVGQQTEAFFGQGTRLTVV.

The genes are TRBV6-6 and TRBJ2-7; 9 nucleotides align to TRBD2. This CDR3 is 16 amino acids long. With V trimmed by 0 bases and J by 4 bases, 7 bases remained unmatched. Germline values: CDR1 MNHNY, CDR2 SVGAGI (reference sequence). CDR3 nucleotide sequence: TGTGCCAGCAGTTACTCCGGGGATAGCGGGAGATACGAGCAGTACTTC. Its translation: CASSYSGDSGRYEQYF.

The V call is TRBV4-1, the J call TRBJ1-5; possibly TRBD1 for D (5 bases). CDR1 and CDR2 from the germline V gene are MGHRA and YSYEKL. The V and J ends lost 0 bases and 5 bases respectively, with 11 bases between them. This CDR3 contains 15 residues. The CDR3 sequence: CASSQDRGWHQPQHF. CDR3 nucleotides: TGCGCCAGCAGCCAAGATCGGGGGTGGCATCAGCCCCAGCATTTT.

The count of this clone is one. V usage is TRBV29-1 and J usage is TRBJ2-1; 11 bases line up with TRBD1. Germline CDR1 SQVTM, CDR2 ANQGSEA. With 1 base clipped from V and 3 bases from J, the junction kept 2 bases outside the gene matches. The CDR3 runs 15 residues. This CDR3 is CSVEGGQGVYNEQFF. DNA of the CDR3: TGCAGCGTTGAAGGGGGACAGGGGGTCTACAATGAGCAGTTCTTC.

The chain employs TRBV19 and TRBJ2-7; 8 nucleotides align to TRBD1. Germline lookup yields CDR1 LNHDA and CDR2 SQIVND (reference sequence). Trimming cost V 3 bases and J 3 bases; bases outside gene matches: 7. This CDR3 has 15 residues. This CDR3 reads CASSIAGTGIYEQYF. CDR3 sequence (DNA): TGTGCCAGTAGTATCGCCGGGACAGGCATCTACGAGCAGTACTTC.

The chain links TRBV19 to TRBJ2-1; 7 nucleotides align to TRBD2. There are 17 residues in the CDR3. J gave up 2 bases and V 4 bases, and 11 bases lay outside the gene matches. Germline V gives CDR1 LNHDA, CDR2 SQIVND (reference sequence). CDR3 amino acids: CASSRNRGSSPYNEQFF. The CDR3 bases are TGTGCCAGTAGTAGAAATCGCGGGAGTTCCCCCTACAATGAGCAGTTCTTC.